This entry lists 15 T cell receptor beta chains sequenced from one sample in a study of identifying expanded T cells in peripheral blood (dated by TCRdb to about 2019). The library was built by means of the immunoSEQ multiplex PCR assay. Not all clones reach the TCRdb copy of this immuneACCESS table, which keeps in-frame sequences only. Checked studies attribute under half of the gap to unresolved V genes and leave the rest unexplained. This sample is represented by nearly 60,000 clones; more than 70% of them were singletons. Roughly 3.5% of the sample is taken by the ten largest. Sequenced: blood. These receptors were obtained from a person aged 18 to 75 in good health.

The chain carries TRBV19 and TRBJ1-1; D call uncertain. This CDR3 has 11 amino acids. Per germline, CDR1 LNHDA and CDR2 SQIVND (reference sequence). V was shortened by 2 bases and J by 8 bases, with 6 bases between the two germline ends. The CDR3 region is CASSIFAEAFF. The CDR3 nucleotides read TGTGCCAGTAGTATATTTGCAGAAGCTTTCTTT.

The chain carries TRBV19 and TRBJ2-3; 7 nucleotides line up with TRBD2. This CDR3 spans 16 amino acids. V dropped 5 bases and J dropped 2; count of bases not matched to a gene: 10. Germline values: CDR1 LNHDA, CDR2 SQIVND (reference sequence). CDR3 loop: CASSSGGGPNTDTQYF. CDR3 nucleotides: TGTGCCAGTAGTTCGGGCGGGGGACCGAACACAGATACGCAGTATTTT.

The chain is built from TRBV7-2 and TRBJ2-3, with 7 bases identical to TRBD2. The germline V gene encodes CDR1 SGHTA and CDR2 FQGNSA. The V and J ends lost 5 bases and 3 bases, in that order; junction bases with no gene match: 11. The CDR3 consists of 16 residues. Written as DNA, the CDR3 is TGTGCCAGCAGCCTAAGCGGGCTAGCGGAAACAGATACGCAGTATTTT. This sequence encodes CASSLSGLAETDTQYF.

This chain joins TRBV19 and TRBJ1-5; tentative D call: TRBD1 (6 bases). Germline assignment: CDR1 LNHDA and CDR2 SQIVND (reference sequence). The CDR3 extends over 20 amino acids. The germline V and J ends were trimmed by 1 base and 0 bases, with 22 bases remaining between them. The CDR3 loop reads CASSIGRGEPTIHSNQPQHF. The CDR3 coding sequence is TGTGCCAGTAGTATAGGCAGGGGCGAGCCTACTATACATAGCAATCAGCCCCAGCATTTT. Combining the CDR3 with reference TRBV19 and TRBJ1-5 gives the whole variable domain DGGITQSPKYLFRKEGQNVTLSCEQNLNHDAMYWYRQDPGQGLRLIYYSQIVNDFQKGDIAEGYSVSREKKESFPLTVTSAQKNPTAFYLCASSIGRGEPTIHSNQPQHFGDGTRLSIL.

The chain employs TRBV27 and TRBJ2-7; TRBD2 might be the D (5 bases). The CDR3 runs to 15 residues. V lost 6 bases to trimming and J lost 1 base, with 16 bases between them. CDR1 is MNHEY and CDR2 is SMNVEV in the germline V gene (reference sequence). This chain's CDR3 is CASRSLARSSYEQYF. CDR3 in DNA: TGTGCCAGCAGGTCATTAGCGCGGAGTTCCTACGAGCAGTACTTC.

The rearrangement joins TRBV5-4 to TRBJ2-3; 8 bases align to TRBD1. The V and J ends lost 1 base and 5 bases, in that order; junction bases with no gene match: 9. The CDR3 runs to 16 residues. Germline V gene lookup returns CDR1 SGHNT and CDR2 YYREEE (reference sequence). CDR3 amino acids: CASSLIITGGKDTQYF. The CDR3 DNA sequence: TGTGCCAGCAGCTTGATAATTACAGGGGGGAAAGATACGCAGTATTTT.

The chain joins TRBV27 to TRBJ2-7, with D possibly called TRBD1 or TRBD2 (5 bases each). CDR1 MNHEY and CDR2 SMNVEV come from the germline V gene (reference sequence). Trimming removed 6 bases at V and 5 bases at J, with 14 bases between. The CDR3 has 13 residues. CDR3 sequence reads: CASRPLQGDEQYF. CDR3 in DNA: TGTGCCAGCAGGCCTCTTCAGGGAGACGAGCAGTACTTC.

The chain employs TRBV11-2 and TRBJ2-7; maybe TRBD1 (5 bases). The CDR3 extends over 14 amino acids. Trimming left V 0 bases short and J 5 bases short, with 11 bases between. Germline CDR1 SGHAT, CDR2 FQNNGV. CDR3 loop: CASSLDAGYHEQYF. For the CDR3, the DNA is TGTGCCAGCAGCTTAGATGCAGGGTATCACGAGCAGTACTTC.

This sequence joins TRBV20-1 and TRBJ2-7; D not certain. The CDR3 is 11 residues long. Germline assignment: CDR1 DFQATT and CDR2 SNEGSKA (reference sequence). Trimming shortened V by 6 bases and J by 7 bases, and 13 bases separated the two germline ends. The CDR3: CSAQYLREQYF. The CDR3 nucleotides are TGCAGTGCCCAATACCTCAGGGAGCAGTACTTC.

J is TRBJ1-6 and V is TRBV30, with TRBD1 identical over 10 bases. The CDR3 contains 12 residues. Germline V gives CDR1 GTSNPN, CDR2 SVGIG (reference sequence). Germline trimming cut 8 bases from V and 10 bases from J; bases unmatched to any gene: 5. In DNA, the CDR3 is TGTGCCGCGGGACAGGGGTTGTCACCCCTCCACTTT. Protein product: CAAGQGLSPLHF.

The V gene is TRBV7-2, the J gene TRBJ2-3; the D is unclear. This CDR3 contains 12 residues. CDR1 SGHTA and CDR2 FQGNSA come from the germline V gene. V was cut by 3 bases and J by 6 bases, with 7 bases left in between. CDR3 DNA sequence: TGTGCCAGCAGCTTTAGTTCGGATACGCAGTATTTT. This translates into CASSFSSDTQYF.

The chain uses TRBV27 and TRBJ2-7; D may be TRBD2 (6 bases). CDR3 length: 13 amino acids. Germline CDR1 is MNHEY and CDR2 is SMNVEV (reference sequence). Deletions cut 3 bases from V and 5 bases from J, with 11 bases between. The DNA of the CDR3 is TGTGCCAGCAGTTTCGGGGGACTCGACGAGCAGTACTTC. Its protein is CASSFGGLDEQYF.

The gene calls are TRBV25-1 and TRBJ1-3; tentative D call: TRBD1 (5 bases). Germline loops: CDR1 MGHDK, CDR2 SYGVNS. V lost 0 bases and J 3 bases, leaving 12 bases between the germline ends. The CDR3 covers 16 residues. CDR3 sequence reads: CASSEYRGPVGNTIYF. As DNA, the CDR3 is TGTGCCAGCAGTGAATATAGGGGCCCAGTTGGAAACACCATATATTTT.

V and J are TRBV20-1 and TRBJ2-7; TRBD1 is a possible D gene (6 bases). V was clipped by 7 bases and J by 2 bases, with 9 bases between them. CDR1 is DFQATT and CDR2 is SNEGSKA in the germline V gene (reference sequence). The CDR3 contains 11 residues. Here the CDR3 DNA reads TGCAGTGGAAGGGACACCTACGAGCAGTACTTC. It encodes CSGRDTYEQYF.

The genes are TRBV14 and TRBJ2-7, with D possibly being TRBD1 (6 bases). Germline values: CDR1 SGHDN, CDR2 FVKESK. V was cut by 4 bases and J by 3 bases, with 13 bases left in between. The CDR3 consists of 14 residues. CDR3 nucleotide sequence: TGTGCCAGCAGCCGCGGCCAGGGGATCTACGAGCAGTACTTC. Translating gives CASSRGQGIYEQYF.